This T cell receptor beta chain came from a study of T cell responses to AZD1222 COVID-19 vaccine. Here immunoSEQ multiplex PCR was the method, and the copy in TCRdb shows in-frame clones only, minus some. The data contain roughly 140,000 clones, approximately 85% of them seen just once; the ten biggest clones take up around 4.1%. V lost 3 bases to trimming and J lost 5 bases; unmatched junction nucleotides: 6. The length of the CDR3 is 14 residues. Germline CDR1 is SGHNT and CDR2 is YYREEE (reference sequence). The TCR originated in an adult in good health. The chain links TRBV5-4 to TRBJ2-7, with TRBD1 matching over 9 bases. The sequencing used peripheral blood, collected on day 0 of MenACWY control vaccination. CDR3 nucleotide sequence: TGTGCCAGCAGCTCGACGGGACAGGGCGACGAGCAGTACTTC. Encoded protein: CASSSTGQGDEQYF.